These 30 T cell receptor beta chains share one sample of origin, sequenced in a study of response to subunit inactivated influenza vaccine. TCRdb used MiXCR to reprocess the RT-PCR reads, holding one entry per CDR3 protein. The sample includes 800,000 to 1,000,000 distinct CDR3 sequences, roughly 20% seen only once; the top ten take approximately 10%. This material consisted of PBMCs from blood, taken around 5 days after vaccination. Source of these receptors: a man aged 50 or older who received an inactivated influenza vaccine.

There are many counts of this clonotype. In DNA, the CDR3 is TGTGCCAGCAGTTTTCGTCGGCTGACTCCCTACAATGAGCAGTTCTTC. Translating it yields CASSFRRLTPYNEQFF. The chain combines TRBV12-3 or TRBV12-4 with TRBJ2-1, with D unresolved. The CDR3 has 16 amino acids. With 3 bases removed from V and 2 bases from J, the gap between germline ends came to 14 bases.

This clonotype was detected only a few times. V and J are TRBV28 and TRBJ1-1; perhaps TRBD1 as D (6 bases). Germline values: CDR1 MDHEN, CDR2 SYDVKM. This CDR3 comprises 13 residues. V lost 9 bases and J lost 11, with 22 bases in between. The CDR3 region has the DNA TGTGCCAGTGACCGCGGAGGGGGTTTTCAGGCTTTCTTT. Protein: CASDRGGGFQAFF.

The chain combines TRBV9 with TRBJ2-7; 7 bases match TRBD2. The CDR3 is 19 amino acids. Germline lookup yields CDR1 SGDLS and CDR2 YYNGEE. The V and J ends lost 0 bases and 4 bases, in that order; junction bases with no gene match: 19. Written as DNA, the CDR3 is TGTGCCAGCAGCGTAGCTGAGGGAAGAGAGGGGAGGGACGGATACGAGCAGTACTTC. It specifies CASSVAEGREGRDGYEQYF.

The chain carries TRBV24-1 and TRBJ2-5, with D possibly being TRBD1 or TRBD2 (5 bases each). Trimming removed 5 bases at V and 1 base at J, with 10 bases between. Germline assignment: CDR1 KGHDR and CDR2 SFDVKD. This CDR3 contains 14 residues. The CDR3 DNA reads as TGTGCCACCAGTGTCGGGACCACCCAAGAGACCCAGTACTTC. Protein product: CATSVGTTQETQYF.

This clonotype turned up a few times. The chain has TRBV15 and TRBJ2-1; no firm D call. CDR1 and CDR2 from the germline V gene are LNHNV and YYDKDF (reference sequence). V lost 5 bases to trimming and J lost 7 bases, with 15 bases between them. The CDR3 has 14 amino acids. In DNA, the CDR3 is TGTGCCACCAGCCTCCTTAGGTCGGTGAATGAGCAGTTCTTC. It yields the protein CATSLLRSVNEQFF.

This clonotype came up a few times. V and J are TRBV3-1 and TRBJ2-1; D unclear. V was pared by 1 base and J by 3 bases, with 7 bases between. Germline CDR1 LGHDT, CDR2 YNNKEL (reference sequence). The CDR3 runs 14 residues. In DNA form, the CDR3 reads TGTGCCAGCAGCCAAGGTGAAGGCTACAATGAGCAGTTCTTC. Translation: CASSQGEGYNEQFF.

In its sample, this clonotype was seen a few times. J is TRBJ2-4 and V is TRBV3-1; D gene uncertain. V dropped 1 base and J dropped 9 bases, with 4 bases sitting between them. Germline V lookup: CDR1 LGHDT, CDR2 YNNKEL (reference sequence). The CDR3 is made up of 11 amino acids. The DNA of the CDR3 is TGTGCCAGCAGCCAAGTGGGCATTCAGTACTTC. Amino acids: CASSQVGIQYF.

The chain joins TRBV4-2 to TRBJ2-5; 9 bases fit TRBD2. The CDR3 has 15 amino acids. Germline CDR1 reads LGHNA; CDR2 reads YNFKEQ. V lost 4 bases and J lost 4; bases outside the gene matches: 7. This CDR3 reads CASSPNTLAGETQYF. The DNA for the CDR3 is TGTGCCAGCAGCCCTAATACACTAGCGGGAGAGACCCAGTACTTC.

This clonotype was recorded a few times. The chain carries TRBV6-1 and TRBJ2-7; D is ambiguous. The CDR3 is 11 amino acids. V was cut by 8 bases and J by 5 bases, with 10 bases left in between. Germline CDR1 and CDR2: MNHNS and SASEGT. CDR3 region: CASAWGDEQYF. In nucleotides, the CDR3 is TGTGCCAGCGCTTGGGGTGACGAGCAGTACTTC.

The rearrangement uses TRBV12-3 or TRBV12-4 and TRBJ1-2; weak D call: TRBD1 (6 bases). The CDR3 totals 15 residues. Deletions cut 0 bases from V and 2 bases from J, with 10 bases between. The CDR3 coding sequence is TGTGCCAGCAGTTTAGCGACAGGTCTCAACTATGGCTACACCTTC. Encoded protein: CASSLATGLNYGYTF.

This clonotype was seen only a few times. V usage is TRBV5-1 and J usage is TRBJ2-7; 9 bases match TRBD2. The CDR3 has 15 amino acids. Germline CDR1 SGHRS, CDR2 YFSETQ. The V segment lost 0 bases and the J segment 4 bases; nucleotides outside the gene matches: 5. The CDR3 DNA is TGCGCCAGCAGCTTGGTTTCTAGCGGGACTTACGAGCAGTACTTC. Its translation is CASSLVSSGTYEQYF.

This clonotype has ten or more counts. CDR3 residues: CASSYSEYAETQYF. In nucleotides, the CDR3 is TGTGCCAGCAGTTACTCCGAGTATGCGGAGACCCAGTACTTC. V usage is TRBV6-5 and J usage is TRBJ2-5; D call uncertain. This CDR3 has 14 residues. V was shortened by 0 bases and J by 5 bases, with 10 bases between the two germline ends. Germline V gene sequence: CDR1 MNHEY, CDR2 SVGAGI.

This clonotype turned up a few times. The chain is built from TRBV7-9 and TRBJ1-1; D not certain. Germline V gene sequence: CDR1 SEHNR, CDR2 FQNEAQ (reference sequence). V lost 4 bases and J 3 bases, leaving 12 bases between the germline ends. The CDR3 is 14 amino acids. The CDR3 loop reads CASSSAGLDTEAFF. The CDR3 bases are TGTGCCAGCAGCTCCGCCGGACTTGACACTGAAGCTTTCTTT.

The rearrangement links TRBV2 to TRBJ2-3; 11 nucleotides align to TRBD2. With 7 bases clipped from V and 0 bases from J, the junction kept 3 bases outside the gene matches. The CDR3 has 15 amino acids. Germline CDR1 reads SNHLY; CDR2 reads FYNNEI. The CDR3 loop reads CASKRLAGSTDTQYF. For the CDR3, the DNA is TGTGCCAGCAAACGACTAGCGGGGAGCACAGATACGCAGTATTTT.

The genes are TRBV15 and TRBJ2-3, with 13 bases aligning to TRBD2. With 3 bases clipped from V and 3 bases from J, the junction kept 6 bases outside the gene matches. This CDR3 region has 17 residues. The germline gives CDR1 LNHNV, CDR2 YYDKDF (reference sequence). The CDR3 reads CATSRGRTSGGTDTQYF. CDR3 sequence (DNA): TGTGCCACCAGCAGGGGGAGGACTAGCGGGGGAACAGATACGCAGTATTTT.

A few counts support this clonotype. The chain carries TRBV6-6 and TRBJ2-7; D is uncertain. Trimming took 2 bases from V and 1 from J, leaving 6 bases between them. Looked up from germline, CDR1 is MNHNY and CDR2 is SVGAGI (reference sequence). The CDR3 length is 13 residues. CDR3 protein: CASSYDRSYEQYF. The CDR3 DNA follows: TGTGCCAGCAGTTACGACCGTTCCTACGAGCAGTACTTC.

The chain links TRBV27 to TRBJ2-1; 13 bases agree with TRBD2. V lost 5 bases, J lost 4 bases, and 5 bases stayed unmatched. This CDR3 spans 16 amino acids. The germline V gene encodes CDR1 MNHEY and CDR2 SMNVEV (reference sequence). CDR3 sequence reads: CASSIGTSGEYNEQFF. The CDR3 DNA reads TGTGCCAGCAGTATAGGGACTAGCGGGGAATACAATGAGCAGTTCTTC.

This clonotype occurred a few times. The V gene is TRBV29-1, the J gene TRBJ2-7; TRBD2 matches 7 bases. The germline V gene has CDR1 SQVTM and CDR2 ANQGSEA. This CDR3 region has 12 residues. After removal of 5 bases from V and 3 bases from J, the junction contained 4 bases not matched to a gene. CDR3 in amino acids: CSVSRDYYEQYF. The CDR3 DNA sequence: TGCAGCGTTAGCCGGGACTACTACGAGCAGTACTTC.

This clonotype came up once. CDR3 nucleotides: TGTGCCAGCAGCTTATTGGGCACTGAAAACATTCAGTACTTC. Protein sequence: CASSLLGTENIQYF. The chain recombines TRBV13 with TRBJ2-4; no firm D call. Germline lookup yields CDR1 PRHDT and CDR2 FYEKMQ (reference sequence). This CDR3 region has 14 residues. V lost 2 bases and J lost 5, with 10 bases in between.

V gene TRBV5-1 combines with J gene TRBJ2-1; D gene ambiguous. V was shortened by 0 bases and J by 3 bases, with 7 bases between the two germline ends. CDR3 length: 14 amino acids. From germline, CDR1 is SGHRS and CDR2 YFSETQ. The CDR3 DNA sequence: TGCGCCAGCAGCTTGGGAGAAGTCTACAATGAGCAGTTCTTC. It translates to CASSLGEVYNEQFF.

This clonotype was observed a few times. CDR3 sequence: CASSEGAGGLARWYEQYF. CDR3 bases: TGTGCCAGCAGTGAAGGTGCCGGCGGACTAGCCAGATGGTACGAGCAGTACTTC. The J gene is TRBJ2-7, the V gene TRBV2, with 8 bases aligning to TRBD2. Germline V gene data show CDR1 as SNHLY and CDR2 as FYNNEI. The trim removed 1 base at V and 4 bases at J, leaving 15 bases unmatched. The CDR3 extends over 18 amino acids. Combining the CDR3 with reference TRBV2 and TRBJ2-7 gives the whole variable domain EPEVTQTPSHQVTQMGQEVILRCVPISNHLYFYWYRQILGQKVEFLVSFYNNEISEKSEIFDDQFSVERPDGSNFTLKIRSTKLEDSAMYFCASSEGAGGLARWYEQYFGPGTRLTVT.

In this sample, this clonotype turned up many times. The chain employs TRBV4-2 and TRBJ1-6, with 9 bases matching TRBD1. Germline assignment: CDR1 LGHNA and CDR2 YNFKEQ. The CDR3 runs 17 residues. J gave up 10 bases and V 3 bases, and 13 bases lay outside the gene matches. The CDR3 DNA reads TGTGCCAGCAGCCAGTCCCGACAGGGGGGTGAAAGCTCACCCCTCCACTTT. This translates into CASSQSRQGGESSPLHF.

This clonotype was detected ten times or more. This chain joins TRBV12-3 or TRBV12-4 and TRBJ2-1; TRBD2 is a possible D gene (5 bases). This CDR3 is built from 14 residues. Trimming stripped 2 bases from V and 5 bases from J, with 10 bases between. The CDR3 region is CASSLPSGNNEQFF. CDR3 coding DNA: TGTGCCAGCAGTTTACCCAGCGGAAACAATGAGCAGTTCTTC.

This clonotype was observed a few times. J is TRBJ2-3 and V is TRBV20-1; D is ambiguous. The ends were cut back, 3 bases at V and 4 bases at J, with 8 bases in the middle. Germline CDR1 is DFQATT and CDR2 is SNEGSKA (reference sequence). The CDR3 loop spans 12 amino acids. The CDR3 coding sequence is TGCAGTGCTAGTACCCAGGCAGATACGCAGTATTTT. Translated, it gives CSASTQADTQYF.

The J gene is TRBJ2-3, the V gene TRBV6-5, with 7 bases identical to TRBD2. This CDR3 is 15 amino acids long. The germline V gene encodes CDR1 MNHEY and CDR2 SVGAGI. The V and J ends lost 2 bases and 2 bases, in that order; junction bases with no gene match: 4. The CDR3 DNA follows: TGTGCCAGCAGTTACCGGAGCGGGGACACAGATACGCAGTATTTT. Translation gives CASSYRSGDTDTQYF.

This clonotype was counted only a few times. The CDR3 coding sequence is TGTGCCAGCAGCCACAGACGGAATTCACCCCTCCACTTT. This gives the protein CASSHRRNSPLHF. This sequence joins TRBV3-1 and TRBJ1-6; D call uncertain. V was clipped by 3 bases and J by 7 bases, with 7 bases between them. The CDR3 is 13 amino acids. Germline CDR1 and CDR2: LGHDT and YNNKEL (reference sequence). The full variable domain, rest sourced from reference TRBV3-1 and TRBJ1-6, is DTAVSQTPKYLVTQMGNDKSIKCEQNLGHDTMYWYKQDSKKFLKIMFSYNNKELIINETVPNRFSPKSPDKAHLNLHINSLELGDSAVYFCASSHRRNSPLHFGNGTRLTVT.

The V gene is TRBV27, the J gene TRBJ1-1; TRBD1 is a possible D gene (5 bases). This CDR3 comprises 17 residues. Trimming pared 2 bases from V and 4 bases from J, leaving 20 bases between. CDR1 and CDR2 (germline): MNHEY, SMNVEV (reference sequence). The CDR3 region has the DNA TGTGCCAGCAGTTTAGGAAGGCAGGGTATTGGGACCACTGAAGCTTTCTTT. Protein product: CASSLGRQGIGTTEAFF.

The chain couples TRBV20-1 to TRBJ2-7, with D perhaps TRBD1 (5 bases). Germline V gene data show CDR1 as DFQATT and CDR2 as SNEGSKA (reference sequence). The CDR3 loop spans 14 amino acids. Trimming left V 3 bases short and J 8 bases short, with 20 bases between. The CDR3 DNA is TGCAGTGCTAGTTATCGACAGCTTTCGAACCAGCAGTACTTC. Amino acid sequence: CSASYRQLSNQQYF.

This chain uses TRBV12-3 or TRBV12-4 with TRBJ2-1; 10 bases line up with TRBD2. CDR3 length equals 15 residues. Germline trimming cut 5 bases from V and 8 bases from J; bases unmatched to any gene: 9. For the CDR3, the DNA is TGTGCCAGCAGTCCTTGGACTAGCGGCAGCCATGAGCAGTTCTTC. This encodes CASSPWTSGSHEQFF.

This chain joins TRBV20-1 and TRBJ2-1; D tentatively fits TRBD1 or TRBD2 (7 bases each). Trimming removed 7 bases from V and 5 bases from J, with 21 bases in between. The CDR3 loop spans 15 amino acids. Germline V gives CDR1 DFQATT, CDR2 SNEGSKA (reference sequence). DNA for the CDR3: TGCAGTGTAAGCCAGGGGGGGGGCTACCACAATGAGCAGTTCTTC. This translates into CSVSQGGGYHNEQFF.